The 27 T cell receptor beta chains listed next were all sequenced from one sample in a study of blood T cell repertoires in COVID-19. Clones were sequenced by immunoSEQ multiplex PCR, and TCRdb holds only the in-frame ones, with some missing. The table shows nearly 70,000 clones, with roughly 80% occurring only once. Sequences were obtained from peripheral blood. The receptors were gathered from a woman aged 80 or older with acute or convalescent COVID-19.

The genes are TRBV5-5 and TRBJ2-7; 7 bases match TRBD2. Germline V gene sequence: CDR1 SGHKS, CDR2 YYEKEE (reference sequence). Germline trimming cut 2 bases from V and 3 bases from J; bases unmatched to any gene: 11. The length of the CDR3 is 16 residues. The CDR3 loop is CASSFGPSGANYEQYF. The DNA for the CDR3 is TGTGCCAGCAGCTTCGGCCCGAGCGGGGCTAACTACGAGCAGTACTTC.

V gene TRBV6-6 combines with J gene TRBJ1-5; D is unresolved. This CDR3 has 16 amino acids. Germline V gene sequence: CDR1 MNHNY, CDR2 SVGAGI (reference sequence). Trimming shortened V by 7 bases and J by 0 bases, and 16 bases separated the two germline ends. CDR3 coding DNA: TGTGCCAGCATCGACGGGGAGGGAGGTAGCAATCAGCCCCAGCATTTT. Amino acids: CASIDGEGGSNQPQHF.

The chain recombines TRBV7-6 with TRBJ2-1, with TRBD1 matching over 10 bases. The germline CDR1 and CDR2 sequences are SGHVS and FNYEAQ. This CDR3 is 19 amino acids long. V lost 2 bases, J lost 0 bases, and 10 bases stayed unmatched. The CDR3 protein is CASSLYSWDRGFSYNEQFF. The CDR3 DNA is TGTGCCAGCAGCTTATATTCTTGGGACAGGGGCTTCTCCTACAATGAGCAGTTCTTC.

This clone has only one observation. The chain has TRBV27 and TRBJ2-7, with D possibly matching TRBD1 (6 bases). The ends were cut back, 0 bases at V and 7 bases at J, with 16 bases in the middle. The CDR3 sequence is 15 residues long. From germline, CDR1 is MNHEY and CDR2 SMNVEV (reference sequence). CDR3 in amino acids: CASSLSFGGTLEQYF. The CDR3, as DNA: TGTGCCAGCAGTTTATCGTTTGGTGGGACACTTGAGCAGTACTTC.

Here the CDR3 reads CASSPRSGENTEAFF. CDR3 bases: TGTGCCAGCTCACCACGCTCAGGGGAGAACACTGAAGCTTTCTTT. V usage is TRBV18 and J usage is TRBJ1-1; D is possibly TRBD1 (6 bases). Germline loops: CDR1 KGHSH, CDR2 LQKENI. CDR3 length equals 15 residues. The V and J ends lost 1 base and 1 base respectively, with 10 bases between them.

This clone was seen only a few times. Additional DNA sequences in this sample encode the identical CDR3. V gene TRBV10-2 combines with J gene TRBJ1-5; a possible D gene is TRBD1 (6 bases). CDR1 is WSHSY and CDR2 is SAAADI in the germline V gene. The CDR3 is 14 amino acids. The ends were cut back, 6 bases at V and 4 bases at J, with 13 bases in the middle. In DNA form, the CDR3 reads TGCGCCAGCAGCCCGACAGGTTCTAATCAGCCCCAGCATTTT. Translated, it gives CASSPTGSNQPQHF.

V is TRBV3-1 (or the pseudogene TRBV3-2) and J is TRBJ1-1; tentatively, D is TRBD1 (6 bases). CDR1 and CDR2 (germline): LGHDT, YNNKEL (reference sequence). Deletions cut 4 bases from V and 3 bases from J, with 15 bases between. The CDR3 is 15 amino acids. CDR3 coding DNA: TGTGCCAGCAGCCCGGACCTTCCAGGGGACACTGAAGCTTTCTTT. Its protein product is CASSPDLPGDTEAFF.

This clone was seen just once. J is TRBJ2-1 and V is TRBV6-5; possibly TRBD1 for D (6 bases). Trimming stripped 5 bases from V and 3 bases from J, with 8 bases between. CDR3 length equals 13 residues. Looked up from germline, CDR1 is MNHEY and CDR2 is SVGAGI. This CDR3 reads CASSRDNYNEQFF. CDR3 nucleotides: TGTGCCAGCAGTCGGGACAACTACAATGAGCAGTTCTTC.

The chain links TRBV19 to TRBJ1-2; D gene ambiguous. The CDR3 runs 15 residues. Germline lookup yields CDR1 LNHDA and CDR2 SQIVND (reference sequence). Deletions cut 4 bases from V and 0 bases from J, with 12 bases between. CDR3 region: CASSRETGTNYGYTF. Here the CDR3 DNA reads TGTGCCAGTAGTAGGGAGACCGGTACTAACTATGGCTACACCTTC.

The chain is built from TRBV18 and TRBJ2-2, with D perhaps matching TRBD2 (6 bases). Germline V lookup: CDR1 KGHSH, CDR2 LQKENI. The V end was cut by 3 bases, the J end by 4 bases, with 15 bases between. CDR3 length: 16 amino acids. The CDR3 loop reads CASSPNFLTSTGELFF. As DNA, the CDR3 is TGTGCCAGCTCACCGAATTTCTTGACTAGCACCGGGGAGCTGTTTTTT.

The chain has TRBV19 and TRBJ2-3; D possibly corresponds to TRBD1 (6 bases). The germline V gene encodes CDR1 LNHDA and CDR2 SQIVND (reference sequence). This CDR3 has 13 residues. Trimming cost V 6 bases and J 6 bases, with 13 bases left between them. CDR3 in amino acids: CASRSPGEDTQYF. Here the CDR3 DNA reads TGTGCCAGTAGGAGCCCAGGGGAGGATACGCAGTATTTT.

This clone turned up a few times. The chain has TRBV7-8 and TRBJ1-2; D is perhaps TRBD1 (5 bases). CDR1 is SGHVS and CDR2 is FQNEAQ in the germline V gene. Deletions cut 1 base from V and 3 bases from J, with 9 bases between. This CDR3 spans 14 amino acids. DNA of the CDR3: TGTGCCAGCAGCTTAGGGGAGGGGTACTATGGCTACACCTTC. Translation gives CASSLGEGYYGYTF.

V is TRBV9 and J is TRBJ1-3, with a tentative D call TRBD1 (5 bases). Trimming removed 3 bases from V and 0 bases from J, with 10 bases in between. Germline lookup yields CDR1 SGDLS and CDR2 YYNGEE. The CDR3 is 15 amino acids. The CDR3 here is CASSAGVGSGNTIYF. The CDR3, as DNA: TGTGCCAGCAGCGCGGGGGTAGGCTCTGGAAACACCATATATTTT. Full variable domain (remainder filled in from reference TRBV9 and TRBJ1-3): DSGVTQTPKHLITATGQRVTLRCSPRSGDLSVYWYQQSLDQGLQFLIQYYNGEERAKGNILERFSAQQFPDLHSELNLSSLELGDSALYFCASSAGVGSGNTIYFGEGSWLTVV.

There are a few counts of this clone. This chain joins TRBV5-1 and TRBJ2-3; tentative D call: TRBD2 (6 bases). Germline V lookup: CDR1 SGHRS, CDR2 YFSETQ. The V end was cut by 4 bases, the J end by 2 bases, with 8 bases between. The CDR3 consists of 13 residues. The CDR3 region has the DNA TGCGCCAGCAGCGGGGGGACCACAGATACGCAGTATTTT. As protein: CASSGGTTDTQYF.

The chain couples TRBV3-1 (or the pseudogene TRBV3-2) to TRBJ1-6, with D maybe TRBD1 (5 bases). Germline V gene sequence: CDR1 LGHDT, CDR2 YNNKEL (reference sequence). Trimming stripped 1 base from V and 5 bases from J, with 12 bases between. CDR3 size: 16 residues. The DNA of the CDR3 is TGTGCCAGCAGCCAAGGGGCCTCAGGGCATAATTCACCCCTCCACTTT. It encodes CASSQGASGHNSPLHF.

This chain connects TRBV27 to TRBJ2-1, with a possible D match to TRBD2 (7 bases). Germline V gives CDR1 MNHEY, CDR2 SMNVEV (reference sequence). The CDR3 spans 16 residues. V dropped 5 bases and J dropped 5 bases, with 19 bases sitting between them. CDR3 in amino acids: CASSTRGGGRNNEQFF. The CDR3 region has the DNA TGTGCCAGCAGTACCCGTGGCGGGGGCCGAAACAATGAGCAGTTCTTC.

The J gene is TRBJ2-7, the V gene TRBV25-1, with no clear D. Trimming shortened V by 5 bases and J by 2 bases, and 19 bases separated the two germline ends. The germline CDR1 and CDR2 sequences are MGHDK and SYGVNS. The CDR3 is made up of 16 amino acids. The CDR3 coding sequence is TGTGCCAGCAGTTTACCCTTGGAGTGGATCCCCTACGAGCAGTACTTC. Translating gives CASSLPLEWIPYEQYF.

The chain has TRBV5-1 and TRBJ1-4; D is unresolved. The V end was cut by 6 bases, the J end by 7 bases, with 16 bases between. Germline V gene sequence: CDR1 SGHRS, CDR2 YFSETQ. This CDR3 has 14 amino acids. The CDR3 here is CASNPVGGGEKLFF. The CDR3 coding sequence is TGCGCCAGCAACCCCGTAGGAGGAGGTGAAAAACTGTTTTTT.

The chain is built from TRBV5-1 and TRBJ2-5; TRBD2 agrees at 7 bases. V dropped 0 bases and J dropped 7; count of bases not matched to a gene: 0. Germline V gene lookup returns CDR1 SGHRS and CDR2 YFSETQ. The length of the CDR3 is 12 residues. This CDR3 is CASSLGEGTQYF. In nucleotides, the CDR3 is TGCGCCAGCAGCTTGGGGGAGGGGACCCAGTACTTC.

V usage is TRBV5-4 and J usage is TRBJ1-1, with D perhaps matching TRBD1 (5 bases). The CDR3 length is 14 residues. V shed 5 bases and J shed 1 base, with 12 bases lying between them. CDR1 is SGHNT, CDR2 YYREEE, per germline (reference sequence). The CDR3 nucleotides read TGTGCCAGCAGTTTCGAGACAGAGAACACTGAAGCTTTCTTT. Its translation: CASSFETENTEAFF.

The chain links TRBV5-4 to TRBJ1-6; perhaps TRBD1 as D (5 bases). This CDR3 is 15 amino acids long. Looked up from germline, CDR1 is SGHNT and CDR2 is YYREEE (reference sequence). Deletions cut 0 bases from V and 10 bases from J, with 14 bases between. The CDR3 region is CASSLDDSLGSPLHF. CDR3 DNA sequence: TGTGCCAGCAGCTTGGATGACAGTCTGGGATCACCCCTCCACTTT.

The V and J genes are TRBV6-5 and TRBJ2-7; no firm D call. Trimming cost V 5 bases and J 0 bases, with 8 bases left between them. The CDR3 length is 13 residues. Germline-derived CDR1 and CDR2 are MNHEY and SVGAGI. For the CDR3, the DNA is TGTGCCAGCAGTATTCTGAGCTCCTACGAGCAGTACTTC. Protein product: CASSILSSYEQYF.

V gene TRBV2 combines with J gene TRBJ1-4, with 8 positions matching TRBD1. The CDR3 sequence is 14 residues long. Unmatched junction bases numbered 3, after V lost 7 bases and J lost 2 bases. Germline V gene lookup returns CDR1 SNHLY and CDR2 FYNNEI. CDR3 protein: CASTRTGTNEKLFF. The CDR3 nucleotides are TGTGCCAGCACCAGGACAGGGACTAATGAAAAACTGTTTTTT.

The V and J genes are TRBV3-1 (or the pseudogene TRBV3-2) and TRBJ1-3; maybe TRBD1 (5 bases). Trimming took off 1 base at V and 7 bases at J, with 11 bases between the two ends. Germline CDR1 LGHDT, CDR2 YNNKEL (reference sequence). The CDR3 is made up of 14 amino acids. The CDR3 coding sequence is TGTGCCAGCAGCCAAGCAGGGTATCTGAACACCATATATTTT. As protein: CASSQAGYLNTIYF.

This chain connects TRBV6-5 to TRBJ1-4; tentatively, D is TRBD1 (6 bases). Germline lookup yields CDR1 MNHEY and CDR2 SVGAGI. CDR3 length: 15 residues. V was trimmed by 4 bases and J by 8 bases, leaving 17 bases between them. The CDR3 nucleotides read TGTGCCAGCAGTTCCCCCGGGACACAGGGAGAAAAACTGTTTTTT. Its protein product is CASSSPGTQGEKLFF.

This sequence joins TRBV7-8 and TRBJ2-7; 10 bases fit TRBD2. Germline lookup yields CDR1 SGHVS and CDR2 FQNEAQ. V was clipped by 4 bases and J by 7 bases; unmatched bases: 10. This CDR3 is 15 amino acids long. The CDR3 loop is CASSSLAGASGEQYF. The CDR3 coding sequence is TGTGCCAGCAGCTCCCTAGCGGGGGCCTCGGGGGAGCAGTACTTC.

The gene calls are TRBV30 and TRBJ2-2; possible D gene TRBD1, 6 bases. In germline, CDR1 is GTSNPN, CDR2 SVGIG (reference sequence). This CDR3 has 14 amino acids. V was trimmed by 4 bases and J by 3 bases, leaving 12 bases between them. CDR3 loop: CAWINRADTGELFF. The CDR3 DNA reads as TGTGCCTGGATCAACAGGGCGGACACCGGGGAGCTGTTTTTT.